One sample yielded the 5 T cell receptor beta chains listed below, sequenced in a study of persistence of HIV-infected CD4 T cells. No antigens are known for them. Lysates of CMV-infected fibroblasts at 10 ug/mL stimulated these cells. CD4+ T cells upregulating both CD40 ligand and CD69 were sorted as responding cells. This was the immunoSEQ version 4 assay in survey mode. Sequencing used immunoSEQ multiplex PCR; TCRdb keeps in-frame clones, though not all of them. Of fewer than 20,000 clones listed, around 78% are singletons. Sequencing was performed on CD4+ T cells sorted from PBMCs after approximately 20-hour stimulation, taken from a patient who received antiretroviral therapy. Receptors were obtained from an adult man with HIV who was CMV-seropositive.

With regard to this clone: This CDR3 is also generated by other DNA sequences in the sample. The chain employs TRBV9 and TRBJ2-2; 15 bases match TRBD2. This CDR3 spans 19 amino acids. The V and J ends lost 0 bases and 5 bases, in that order; junction bases with no gene match: 8. CDR1 SGDLS and CDR2 YYNGEE come from the germline V gene. This CDR3 reads CASSVGGLAGGPGTGELFF. CDR3 nucleotides: TGTGCCAGCAGCGTAGGAGGACTAGCGGGGGGGCCAGGGACCGGGGAGCTGTTTTTT.

The rearrangement joins TRBV7-9 to TRBJ1-1, with a possible D match to TRBD1 (5 bases). Trimming shortened V by 3 bases and J by 0 bases, and 8 bases separated the two germline ends. The CDR3 has 14 amino acids. Germline V CDR1 and CDR2: SEHNR, FQNEAQ (reference sequence). The CDR3 nucleotides read TGTGCCAGCAGCTTGCGGGGGATGAACACTGAAGCTTTCTTT. It translates to CASSLRGMNTEAFF.

This clone was seen more than once but under ten times. This sequence joins TRBV6-6 and TRBJ1-4; 7 nucleotides match TRBD1. The germline V gene encodes CDR1 MNHNY and CDR2 SVGAGI (reference sequence). The CDR3 has 15 residues. Trimming took 4 bases from V and 4 from J; bases not matched to a gene: 6. CDR3 amino acids: CASSLGQALNEKLFF. The CDR3 region has the DNA TGTGCCAGCAGTTTAGGACAGGCACTTAATGAAAAACTGTTTTTT.

The chain links TRBV11-1 to TRBJ1-1; D is uncertain. The germline gives CDR1 SGHAT, CDR2 FQDESV (reference sequence). V was trimmed by 1 base and J by 2 bases, leaving 8 bases between them. This CDR3 contains 14 residues. The CDR3 is CASSLVGPNTEAFF. The CDR3 DNA sequence: TGTGCCAGCAGCTTAGTTGGGCCAAACACTGAAGCTTTCTTT.

The count of this clone is one. The chain has TRBV4-1 and TRBJ2-1; possible D gene TRBD2, 7 bases. This CDR3 spans 17 amino acids. Germline-derived CDR1 and CDR2 are MGHRA and YSYEKL. Deletions cut 1 base from V and 0 bases from J, with 13 bases between. The CDR3 DNA reads TGCGCCAGCAGCCAAGCGGGGGGCAAAAGCTCCTACAATGAGCAGTTCTTC. This translates into CASSQAGGKSSYNEQFF.